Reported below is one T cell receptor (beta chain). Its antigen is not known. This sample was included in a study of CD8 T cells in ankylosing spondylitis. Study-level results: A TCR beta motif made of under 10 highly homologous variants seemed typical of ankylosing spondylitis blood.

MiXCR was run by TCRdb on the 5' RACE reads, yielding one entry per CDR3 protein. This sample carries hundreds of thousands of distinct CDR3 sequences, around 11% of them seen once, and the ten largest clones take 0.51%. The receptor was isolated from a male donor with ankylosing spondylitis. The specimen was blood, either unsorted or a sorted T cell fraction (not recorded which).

CDR3 sequence: CASGEGLAPYEQYF. DNA for the CDR3: TGTGCCAGTGGGGAGGGACTAGCGCCCTACGAGCAGTACTTC. The chain employs TRBV12-3 or TRBV12-4 and TRBJ2-7, with 10 bases that match TRBD2. V dropped 9 bases and J dropped 2; count of bases not matched to a gene: 7. This CDR3 has 14 amino acids.